Given below is one T cell receptor beta chain in context. Original data processing: Reference gene primer amplification gave estimated nucleated cell counts. This table comes from immunoSEQ multiplex PCR, and its TCRdb copy is limited to in-frame clones, with some not included. The D gene and trimming were derived from the DNA, and the V and J assignments and clone size from that table. This sample has about 120,000 clones, with roughly 86% found just once. Germline CDR1 reads SGHVS; CDR2 reads FQNEAQ. This CDR3 has 14 residues. Trimming removed 2 bases from V and 7 bases from J; junction bases left unmatched: 4. The data belong to a study of blood T cell repertoires in COVID-19. Study-level background: Both acute and convalescent COVID-19 samples were obtained from the United States, Italy and Spain. T cells, B-cell-depleted T cells, or PBMCs provided the cDNA or gDNA that served as material.

The sequence derives from a man aged 35 to 55 with acute or convalescent COVID-19. This rearrangement joins TRBV7-8 to TRBJ1-2, with TRBD1 matching 10 bases. The specimen was peripheral blood. CDR3 sequence: CASSLRQGAFGYTF. The CDR3 DNA sequence: TGTGCCAGCAGCTTAAGACAGGGGGCTTTTGGCTACACCTTC.